One sample yielded the 5 T cell receptor beta chains listed below, sequenced in a study of T cells after posttransplantation cyclophosphamide (dated by TCRdb to 2015 to 2016). The protocol used for the library was the immunoSEQ multiplex PCR assay. TCRdb mirrors the immuneACCESS table, restricted to in-frame sequences. Some clones are absent from its copies; in checked studies, under half trace to an unresolved V gene, and the reason for the others is unknown. With about 7,200 clones recorded, this sample contains no clone counted only once. 6% of the sample goes to the ten largest clones. The treatment or condition label for this specimen denotes: high-dose cyclophosphamide on days +3 and +4 as single-agent GVHD prophylaxis. Patients in the PTCy group got busulfan and fludarabine conditioning, a marrow graft from a related or unrelated donor, and cyclophosphamide on days +3 and +4. The starting material was PBMCs, obtained after allogeneic stem cell transplant with posttransplant cyclophosphamide. Every receptor here comes from a female patient between 50 and 59 years old who received an allogeneic stem cell transplant from an unrelated donor, was CMV-positive, and had acute GVHD only. After a transplant, the donor of the graft may account for some T cells.

This clone is categorized as medium-sized. The chain combines TRBV7-9 with TRBJ1-1; 8 nucleotides match TRBD1. The CDR3 extends over 14 amino acids. J lost 2 bases, V lost 3 bases, and 2 bases had no gene match. Germline CDR1 is SEHNR and CDR2 is FQNEAQ (reference sequence). CDR3 DNA sequence: TGTGCCAGCAGCTTTGGACAGGGCAACACTGAAGCTTTCTTT. Its translation is CASSFGQGNTEAFF. The complete variable domain, with remaining parts taken from reference TRBV7-9 and TRBJ1-1, reads DTGVSQNPRHKITKRGQNVTFRCDPISEHNRLYWYRQTLGQGPEFLTYFQNEAQLEKSRLLSDRFSAERPKGSFSTLEIQRTEQGDSAMYLCASSFGQGNTEAFFGQGTRLTVV.

This clone has at least ten counts. The CDR3 sequence: CASSQNIGHVYEQYF. The CDR3 DNA follows: TGCGCCAGCAGCCAAAATATAGGACATGTCTACGAGCAGTACTTC. The genes are TRBV4-3 and TRBJ2-7, with a weak D call TRBD1 (5 bases). V lost 2 bases to trimming and J lost 3 bases, with 14 bases between them. The CDR3 consists of 15 residues. From germline, CDR1 is LGHNA and CDR2 YSLEER.

This clone showed up many times. V usage is TRBV2 and J usage is TRBJ1-2; D unclear. Trimming removed 3 bases at V and 9 bases at J, with 8 bases between. This CDR3 has 11 residues. The germline V gene encodes CDR1 SNHLY and CDR2 FYNNEI. Written as DNA, the CDR3 is TGTGCCAGCAGTGAGGTCTACCGCTACACCTTC. Its protein product is CASSEVYRYTF.

This clone was seen at least ten times. The V call is TRBV7-8, the J call TRBJ1-1, with 10 bases fitting TRBD1. In germline, CDR1 is SGHVS, CDR2 FQNEAQ. The CDR3 length is 14 residues. V dropped 6 bases and J dropped 1; count of bases not matched to a gene: 2. The CDR3 DNA is TGTGCCAGCAGTTGGGACAGGGGGAACACTGAAGCTTTCTTT. Protein sequence: CASSWDRGNTEAFF.

This clone was observed a few times. V gene TRBV7-2 combines with J gene TRBJ2-5, with D perhaps assigned TRBD1 or TRBD2 (5 bases each). The J call could be wrong; TRBJ2-7 is a better fit for the DNA end. Germline CDR1 SGHTA, CDR2 FQGNSA. This CDR3 region has 13 residues. The CDR3 loop reads CASSSVGGYEQYF. The CDR3 nucleotides are TGTGCCAGCAGCTCCGTTGGGGGCTACGAGCAGTACTTC.